This T cell receptor beta chain appears in the sequencing data of a study of OX40 agonist ivuxolimab in advanced cancers. Study background: Treatment of patients was with ivuxolimab, an agonistic anti-OX40 (CD134) antibody. At 0.01 to 10 mg/kg, ivuxolimab was administered intravenously to patients every 2 weeks. Prior anti-PD-1, anti-PD-L1 or anti-CTLA-4 therapy was allowed; about 39% had some. Findings and caveats of the study: Expanded peripheral T cell antigen specificity was not determined.

Details on this clone: The antigen is not known.

Here immunoSEQ multiplex PCR was the method, and the copy in TCRdb shows in-frame clones only, minus some. In the table there are tens of thousands of clones, roughly 88% of which are singletons. Germline V gene sequence: CDR1 SGHRS, CDR2 YFSETQ. The CDR3 consists of 16 residues. V was pared by 0 bases and J by 0 bases, with 9 bases between. The source of this sequence is an adult with an advanced solid tumor such as melanoma, head and neck, liver or kidney cancer. The chain has TRBV5-1 and TRBJ2-2; TRBD1 is a possible D gene (5 bases). Sequencing used CD4+ or CD8+ T cells sorted from blood, obtained in a trial of the OX40 agonist ivuxolimab. This CDR3 is CASSLETAPNTGELFF. CDR3 nucleotides: TGCGCCAGCAGCTTGGAGACAGCCCCGAACACCGGGGAGCTGTTTTTT.